This T cell receptor beta chain came from a study of lymphopenia after photon versus proton radiotherapy. Some clones are missing from TCRdb's copy, which holds only in-frame ones; the method was immunoSEQ multiplex PCR. The data hold 25,000 to 30,000 clones, with roughly 80% observed a single time. This clone was counted once. The V gene's germline CDR1 is SNHLY and CDR2 FYNNEI. This CDR3 region has 14 residues. Trimming cost V 8 bases and J 0 bases, with 8 bases left between them. Material: peripheral blood, obtained from a patient treated with photon-based radiotherapy. The chain has TRBV2 and TRBJ2-6; no firm D call. This TCR came from a woman between 45 and 65 years old with pancreatic cancer. The CDR3 DNA follows: TGTGCCAGCGCTTGGGTCTCTGGGGCCAACGTCCTGACTTTC. Translated: CASAWVSGANVLTF.